This T cell receptor (beta chain) is from a study of cytomegalovirus exposure and HLA in healthy donors. As for the study in general: Earlier sequencing of some 190 million T cells yielded approximately 120 million unique TCR beta sequences. Of the donors genotyped, approximately 430 in all, over 80% fell in the Caucasian-associated ancestry cluster. Notes on the study in general: In a later analysis, TCR beta V- and J-gene trimming was associated with a missense DCLRE1C variant.

The CDR3 loop spans 16 amino acids. V gave up 4 bases and J gave up 7 bases, with 18 bases separating them. The germline gives CDR1 SGHRS, CDR2 YFSETQ. About this clone: No antigen is known for it.

The PCR used 60 Vbeta and 13 Jbeta primers. The table came from immunoSEQ multiplex PCR; TCRdb's copy has only in-frame clones and leaves some out. The sample shows about 150,000 clones, about four fifths of them seen only once. V usage is TRBV5-1 and J usage is TRBJ1-6, with D perhaps matching TRBD1 (5 bases). The material sequenced was PBMCs. The sequence was obtained from a man under 40 in good health and CMV-seropositive. The DNA of the CDR3 is TGCGCCAGCAGCCCTTTTCGGGGGGACCAGAATTCACCCCTCCACTTT. It codes for CASSPFRGDQNSPLHF. Full variable domain (missing parts from reference TRBV5-1 and TRBJ1-6): KAGVTQTPRYLIKTRGQQVTLSCSPISGHRSVSWYQQTPGQGLQFLFEYFSETQRNKGNFPGRFSGRQFSNSRSEMNVSTLELGDSALYLCASSPFRGDQNSPLHFGNGTRLTVT.